This T cell receptor (beta chain) emerged from a study of T cells in Graves' hyperthyroidism and ophthalmopathy. This clonotype was detected ten times or more. Trimming removed 3 bases from V and 3 bases from J, with 12 bases in between. Germline V CDR1 and CDR2: DFQATT, SNEGSKA (reference sequence). The CDR3 runs 13 residues. Using RNA transcripts as the source, TCR beta CDR3 regions were amplified. Using the HTBI primer set, a first-round RT-PCR was run on the TCR CDR3. In TCRdb, the multiplex PCR reads were re-called with MiXCR into one record per CDR3 protein. The sample shows around 380,000 distinct CDR3 sequences, approximately 13% of them seen only once.

The chain joins TRBV20-1 to TRBJ2-7, with a possible D match to TRBD2 (6 bases). Material: blood. The receptor's source is a man younger than 40 with Graves' hyperthyroidism that later progressed to Graves' ophthalmopathy. The DNA for the CDR3 is TGCAGTGCTAGGGCCCCGGGGGTCTACGAGCAGTACTTC. It translates to CSARAPGVYEQYF.